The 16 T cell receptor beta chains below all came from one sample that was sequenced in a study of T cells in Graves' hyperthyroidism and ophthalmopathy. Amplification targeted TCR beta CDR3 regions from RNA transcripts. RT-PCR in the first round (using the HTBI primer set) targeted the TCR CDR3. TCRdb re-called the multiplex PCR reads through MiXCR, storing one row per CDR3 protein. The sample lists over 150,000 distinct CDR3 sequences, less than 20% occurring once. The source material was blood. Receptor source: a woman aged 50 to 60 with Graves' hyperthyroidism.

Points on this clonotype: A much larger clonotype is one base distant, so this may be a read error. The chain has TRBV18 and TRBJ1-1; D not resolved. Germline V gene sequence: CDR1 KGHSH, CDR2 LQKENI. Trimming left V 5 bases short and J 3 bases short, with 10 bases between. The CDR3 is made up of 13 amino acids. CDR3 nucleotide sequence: TGTGCCAGCTCATCACAGCAGGACACTGAAGCTTTCTTT. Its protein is CASSSQQDTEAFF.

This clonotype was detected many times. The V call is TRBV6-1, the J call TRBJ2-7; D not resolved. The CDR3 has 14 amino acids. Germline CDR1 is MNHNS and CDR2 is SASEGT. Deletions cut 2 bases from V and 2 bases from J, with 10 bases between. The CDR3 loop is CASSEFSETYEQYF. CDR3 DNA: TGTGCCAGCAGTGAATTTTCAGAGACCTACGAGCAGTACTTC.

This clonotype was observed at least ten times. The CDR3 bases are TGCAGTGCTAGAGATACTCAGGGAAACACCATATATTTT. Its protein product is CSARDTQGNTIYF. The chain links TRBV20-1 to TRBJ1-3; D unclear. The V gene lost 0 bases and the J gene lost 4 bases, with 7 bases spanning the gap. CDR3 length: 13 residues. CDR1 and CDR2 from the germline V gene are DFQATT and SNEGSKA (reference sequence).

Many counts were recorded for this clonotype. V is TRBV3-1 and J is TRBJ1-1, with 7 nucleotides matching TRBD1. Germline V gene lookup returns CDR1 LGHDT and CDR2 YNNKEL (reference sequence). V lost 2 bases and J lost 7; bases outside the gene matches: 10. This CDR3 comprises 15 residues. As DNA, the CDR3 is TGTGCCAGCAGCCAACGACAGGGACGAGGTAATGAAGCTTTCTTT. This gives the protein CASSQRQGRGNEAFF.

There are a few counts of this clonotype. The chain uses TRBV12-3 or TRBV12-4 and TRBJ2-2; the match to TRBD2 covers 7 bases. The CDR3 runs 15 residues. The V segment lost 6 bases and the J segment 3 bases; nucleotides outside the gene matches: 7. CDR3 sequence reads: CASSRGRADTGELFF. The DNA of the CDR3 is TGTGCCAGCAGCCGAGGGAGGGCGGACACCGGGGAGCTGTTTTTT.

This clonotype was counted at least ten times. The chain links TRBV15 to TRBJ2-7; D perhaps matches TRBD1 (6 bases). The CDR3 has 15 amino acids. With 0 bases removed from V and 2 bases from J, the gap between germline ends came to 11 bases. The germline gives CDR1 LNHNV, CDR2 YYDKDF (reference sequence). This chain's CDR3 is CATSRDIGTPYEQYF. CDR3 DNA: TGTGCCACCAGCAGAGATATAGGGACACCCTACGAGCAGTACTTC.

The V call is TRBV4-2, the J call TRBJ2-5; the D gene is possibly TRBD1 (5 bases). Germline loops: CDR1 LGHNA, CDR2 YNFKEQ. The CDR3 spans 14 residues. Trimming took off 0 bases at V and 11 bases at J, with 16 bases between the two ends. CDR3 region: CASSQDRVGRVQYF. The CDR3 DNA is TGTGCCAGCAGCCAAGACAGGGTTGGACGGGTACAGTACTTC.

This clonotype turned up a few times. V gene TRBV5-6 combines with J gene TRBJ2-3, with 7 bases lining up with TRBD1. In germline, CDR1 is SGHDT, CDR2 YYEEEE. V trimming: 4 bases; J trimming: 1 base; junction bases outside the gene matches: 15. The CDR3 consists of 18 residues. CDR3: CASSPFRLLGTGTDTQYF. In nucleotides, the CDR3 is TGTGCCAGCAGCCCTTTCCGACTTTTAGGGACAGGCACAGATACGCAGTATTTT.

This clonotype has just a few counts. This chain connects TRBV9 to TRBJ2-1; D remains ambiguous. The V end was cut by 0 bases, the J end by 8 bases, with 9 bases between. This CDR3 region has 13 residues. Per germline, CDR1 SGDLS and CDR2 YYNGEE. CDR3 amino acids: CASSVDGVYEQFF. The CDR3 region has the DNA TGTGCCAGCAGCGTAGATGGAGTCTATGAGCAGTTCTTC.

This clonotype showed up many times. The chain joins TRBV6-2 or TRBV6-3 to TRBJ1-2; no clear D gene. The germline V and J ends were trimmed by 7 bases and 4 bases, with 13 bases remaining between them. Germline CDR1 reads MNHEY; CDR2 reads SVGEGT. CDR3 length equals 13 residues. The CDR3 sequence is CASTQTEVYGYTF. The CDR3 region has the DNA TGTGCCAGCACTCAGACGGAGGTCTATGGCTACACCTTC.

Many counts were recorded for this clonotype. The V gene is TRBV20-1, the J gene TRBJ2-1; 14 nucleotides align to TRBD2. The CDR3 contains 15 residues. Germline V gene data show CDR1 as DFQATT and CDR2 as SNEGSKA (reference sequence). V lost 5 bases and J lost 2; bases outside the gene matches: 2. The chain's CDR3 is CSASGLAGAYNEQFF. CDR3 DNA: TGCAGTGCTTCGGGACTAGCGGGAGCCTACAATGAGCAGTTCTTC.

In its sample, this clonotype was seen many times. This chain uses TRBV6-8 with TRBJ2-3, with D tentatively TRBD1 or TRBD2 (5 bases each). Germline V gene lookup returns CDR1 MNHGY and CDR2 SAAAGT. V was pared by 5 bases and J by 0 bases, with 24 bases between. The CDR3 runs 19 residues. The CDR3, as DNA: TGTGCCAGCAGTCGGCGGAACCTCAGAGGGGACGATAGCACAGATACGCAGTATTTT. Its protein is CASSRRNLRGDDSTDTQYF.

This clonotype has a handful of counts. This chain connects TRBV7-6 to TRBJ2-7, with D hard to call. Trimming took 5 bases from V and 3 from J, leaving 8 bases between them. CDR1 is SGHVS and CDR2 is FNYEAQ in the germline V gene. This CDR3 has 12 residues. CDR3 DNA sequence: TGTGCCAGCAGCGTCGGAGACTACGAGCAGTACTTC. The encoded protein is CASSVGDYEQYF.

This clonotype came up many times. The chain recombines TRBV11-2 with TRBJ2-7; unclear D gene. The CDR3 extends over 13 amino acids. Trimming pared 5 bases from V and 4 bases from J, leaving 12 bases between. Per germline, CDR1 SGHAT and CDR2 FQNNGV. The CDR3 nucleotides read TGTGCCAGCAGCCCCAGGATGCAGTACGAGCAGTACTTC. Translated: CASSPRMQYEQYF.

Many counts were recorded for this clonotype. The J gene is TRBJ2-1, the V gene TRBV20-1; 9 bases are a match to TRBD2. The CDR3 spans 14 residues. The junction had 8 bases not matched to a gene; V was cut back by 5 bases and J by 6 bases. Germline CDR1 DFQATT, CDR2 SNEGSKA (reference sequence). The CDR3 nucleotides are TGCAGTGCTGTACCCGGGACTAGCAGCAATGAGCAGTTCTTC. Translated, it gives CSAVPGTSSNEQFF.

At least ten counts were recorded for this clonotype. For the CDR3, the DNA is TGCAGCGTTGGCGACACCTACGAGCAGTACTTC. Translated, it gives CSVGDTYEQYF. The gene calls are TRBV29-1 and TRBJ2-7; D call uncertain. CDR1 and CDR2 from the germline V gene are SQVTM and ANQGSEA. The CDR3 loop spans 11 amino acids. V was cut by 4 bases and J by 2 bases, with 6 bases left in between.